Listed below are T cell receptor beta chains from one sample, sequenced in a study of T cells in Graves' hyperthyroidism and ophthalmopathy. TCRdb re-called the multiplex PCR reads through MiXCR, storing one row per CDR3 protein. The sample shows 480,000 or so distinct CDR3 sequences, about 15% of them seen only once. The sample taken for sequencing was blood. The receptors derive from a woman in her late teens or twenties with Graves' hyperthyroidism. The CDR3 runs from the conserved cysteine through the conserved F or W. D genes are given only for firm matches. A clone size is listed for some rows: how often the clone was seen (once, few, many), or a class if it is expanded.

V	size	J	D	length	CDR3	DNA
TRBV20-1	many	TRBJ2-1	.	15	CSARARSVPYNEQFF	TGCAGTGCTAGGGCACGGTCAGTCCCCTACAATGAGCAGTTCTTC
TRBV4-1	few	TRBJ2-3	TRBD1	16	CASSLQTGGVTDTQYF	TGCGCCAGCAGCCTCCAGACAGGGGGCGTAACAGATACGCAGTATTTT
TRBV7-3	.	TRBJ2-7	.	21	CASSPGPVAQIGGPSPYEQYF	TGCGCCAGCAGCCCCGGACCGGTGGCCCAAATTGGCGGGCCCTCCCCCTACGAGCAGTACTTC
TRBV24-1	many	TRBJ2-3	.	14	CATSGEKLTDTQYF	TGTGCCACCAGTGGGGAGAAATTGACGGATACGCAGTATTTT
TRBV5-4	few	TRBJ2-1	TRBD2	15	CASSWGLDAYNEQFF	TGTGCCAGCAGCTGGGGACTAGATGCCTACAATGAGCAGTTCTTC
TRBV6-1	many	TRBJ2-3	.	14	CATEGGGVTDTQYF	TGTGCCACCGAGGGGGGCGGGGTAACAGATACGCAGTATTTT
TRBV13	.	TRBJ1-2	TRBD1	14	CASSPVGQGYGYTF	TGTGCCAGCAGCCCAGTGGGACAGGGCTATGGCTACACCTTC
TRBV11-2	many	TRBJ1-2	.	12	CASSPRPEGYTF	TGTGCCAGCAGCCCTCGACCCGAAGGCTACACCTTC
TRBV9	many	TRBJ2-2	TRBD2	21	CASSSTLSGSGRIRYTGELFF	TGTGCCAGCAGCTCAACACTTTCGGGTAGCGGGAGAATCCGATACACCGGGGAGCTGTTTTTT
TRBV7-9	few	TRBJ1-4	.	15	CASSSLVGGVWKLFF	TGTGCCAGCAGCTCCCTGGTTGGGGGCGTGTGGAAACTGTTTTTT
TRBV2	many	TRBJ1-5	TRBD1	14	CASNDRGSNQPQHF	TGTGCCAGCAATGACAGGGGCAGCAATCAGCCCCAGCATTTT
TRBV12-3/TRBV12-4	many	TRBJ2-7	.	17	CASSLAKGPRSSYEQYF	TGTGCCAGCAGTTTAGCGAAGGGTCCGAGGAGCTCCTACGAGCAGTACTTC
TRBV5-6	many	TRBJ1-3	.	16	CASSFVTGGAGNTIYF	TGTGCCAGCAGCTTCGTGACGGGGGGCGCTGGAAACACCATATATTTT
TRBV29-1	.	TRBJ2-5	.	10	CSVVRGTQYF	TGCAGCGTTGTCAGAGGGACCCAGTACTTC
TRBV11-3	many	TRBJ2-1	.	17	CASSGSGTNPSYNEQFF	TGTGCCAGCAGCGGGAGCGGAACTAACCCTTCCTACAATGAGCAGTTCTTC
TRBV20-1	many	TRBJ2-1	.	13	CSASTFALDEQFF	TGCAGTGCTAGTACGTTTGCTTTGGATGAGCAGTTCTTC
TRBV12-3/TRBV12-4	many	TRBJ2-3	TRBD2	16	CASSRTGLAVTDTQYF	TGTGCCAGCAGTCGGACGGGACTAGCGGTCACAGATACGCAGTATTTT
TRBV3-1	.	TRBJ2-7	.	14	CASSPKRVYYEQYF	TGTGCCAGCAGCCCTAAGCGGGTTTACTACGAGCAGTACTTC
TRBV7-8	.	TRBJ2-1	.	15	CASSRTGTNYNEQFF	TGTGCCAGCAGCCGCACCGGGACAAACTACAATGAGCAGTTCTTC
TRBV6-6	many	TRBJ1-6	TRBD1	16	CASSYAGTATNSPLHF	TGTGCCAGCAGTTACGCCGGGACAGCCACTAATTCACCCCTCCACTTT
TRBV20-1	many	TRBJ2-1	TRBD2	14	CSAISGLAVNEQFF	TGCAGTGCTATCTCGGGACTAGCGGTCAATGAGCAGTTCTTC
TRBV4-1	few	TRBJ2-7	.	13	CASSPSGTYVQYF	TGCGCCAGCAGCCCCTCAGGTACTTACGTGCAGTACTTC
TRBV12-3/TRBV12-4	many	TRBJ2-5	.	15	CASSSSGRRGETQYF	TGTGCCAGCAGTTCCTCAGGGCGCCGAGGGGAGACCCAGTACTTC
TRBV3-1	many	TRBJ2-7	.	16	CASSQEGQGSSYEQYF	TGTGCCAGCAGCCAAGAAGGTCAGGGTTCCTCCTACGAGCAGTACTTC
TRBV12-3/TRBV12-4	once	TRBJ1-2	.	15	CASSAVQGGGYGYTF	TGTGCCAGCAGCGCGGTCCAAGGGGGGGGCTATGGCTACACCTTC
TRBV20-1	many	TRBJ2-7	.	15	CSAPARGMRSYEQYF	TGCAGTGCTCCTGCCCGGGGGATGAGAAGCTACGAGCAGTACTTC
TRBV30	.	TRBJ2-1	TRBD2	16	CAWGTSGSHGYNEQFF	TGTGCCTGGGGGACTAGCGGGAGCCACGGCTACAATGAGCAGTTCTTC
TRBV6-1	many	TRBJ2-5	.	15	CASSSRDPGGETQYF	TGTGCCAGCAGTTCCCGGGATCCTGGGGGAGAGACCCAGTACTTC
TRBV30	.	TRBJ2-1	.	12	CAWSVDWNEQFF	TGTGCCTGGAGTGTCGATTGGAATGAGCAGTTCTTC
TRBV24-1	many	TRBJ2-3	.	13	CATGSPSTDTQYF	TGTGCCACCGGGAGTCCTAGCACAGATACGCAGTATTTT
TRBV28	many	TRBJ2-1	TRBD2	16	CASRPGLAGKYNEQFF	TGTGCCAGCAGACCCGGACTAGCGGGGAAATACAATGAGCAGTTCTTC
TRBV14	many	TRBJ2-2	TRBD2	16	CASSPIAGMRTGELFF	TGTGCCAGCAGCCCGATAGCGGGAATGCGTACCGGGGAGCTGTTTTTT
TRBV7-3	few	TRBJ2-1	TRBD2	18	CASSRGLAGATSTNEQFF	TGTGCCAGCAGCCGAGGACTAGCGGGAGCCACTAGCACAAATGAGCAGTTCTTC
TRBV4-1	.	TRBJ1-1	TRBD1	16	CASSRVLLTGTTEAFF	TGCGCCAGCAGCCGAGTATTACTGACAGGGACGACTGAAGCTTTCTTT
TRBV10-3	few	TRBJ2-1	.	16	CAISVGGAGPYNEQFF	TGTGCCATCAGTGTTGGCGGTGCGGGACCCTACAATGAGCAGTTCTTC
TRBV19	.	TRBJ2-7	.	15	CASRMTGRPTDEQYF	TGTGCCAGTAGGATGACGGGACGGCCCACCGACGAGCAGTACTTC
TRBV3-1	many	TRBJ2-1	TRBD2	15	CASSQEGTRSDEQFF	TGTGCCAGCAGCCAAGAAGGGACTAGATCCGATGAGCAGTTCTTC
TRBV9	many	TRBJ1-1	TRBD1	13	CASSVDLDREAFF	TGTGCCAGCAGCGTAGACCTGGACAGGGAAGCTTTCTTT
TRBV5-5	.	TRBJ1-6	.	14	CASSFGGRNSPLHF	TGTGCCAGCAGCTTTGGGGGGCGTAATTCACCCCTCCACTTT
TRBV29-1	many	TRBJ2-6	.	13	CSALSSGANVLTF	TGCAGCGCTCTCAGCTCTGGGGCCAACGTCCTGACTTTC
TRBV7-3	many	TRBJ2-5	.	13	CASSLTLEETQYF	TGTGCCAGCAGCTTAACCCTCGAAGAGACCCAGTACTTC
TRBV3-1	many	TRBJ2-1	.	14	CASSIPGHRFEQFF	TGTGCCAGCAGCATACCGGGACACCGGTTTGAGCAGTTCTTC
TRBV11-1	many	TRBJ2-3	TRBD2	14	CASSFREGADTQYF	TGTGCCAGCAGCTTCCGGGAGGGGGCAGATACGCAGTATTTT
TRBV10-3	many	TRBJ2-7	TRBD2	15	CAISEGGTNTYEQYF	TGTGCCATCAGTGAAGGAGGGACTAACACCTACGAGCAGTACTTC
TRBV29-1	.	TRBJ1-5	.	12	CSVGTYNQPQHF	TGCAGCGTTGGGACCTACAATCAGCCCCAGCATTTT
TRBV13	few	TRBJ2-2	.	15	CASSLGGPGGGELFF	TGTGCCAGCAGCTTAGGGGGACCTGGAGGCGGGGAGCTGTTTTTT
TRBV7-9	.	TRBJ2-5	.	13	CASSLRTAGTQYF	TGTGCCAGCAGCCTTCGGACAGCAGGGACCCAGTACTTC
TRBV6-1	many	TRBJ1-2	.	14	CASSEFRMYYGYTF	TGTGCCAGCAGTGAATTCAGAATGTATTATGGCTACACCTTC
TRBV27	.	TRBJ1-5	.	14	CASSFGRWNQPQHF	TGTGCCAGCAGTTTTGGCAGGTGGAATCAGCCCCAGCATTTT
TRBV12-3/TRBV12-4	few	TRBJ1-6	.	15	CASSLTEEYNSPLHF	TGTGCCAGCAGTCTGACAGAGGAATATAATTCACCCCTCCACTTT
TRBV12-3/TRBV12-4	.	TRBJ2-2	TRBD1	13	CASSSQGGGELFF	TGTGCCAGCAGCTCACAGGGGGGCGGGGAGCTGTTTTTT
TRBV11-3	.	TRBJ2-1	.	12	CASSFGPDEQFF	TGTGCCAGCAGCTTCGGACCGGATGAGCAGTTCTTC
TRBV12-3/TRBV12-4	many	TRBJ1-2	TRBD1	15	CASSSFQGGIYGYTF	TGTGCCAGCAGTTCTTTTCAGGGGGGAATCTATGGCTACACCTTC
TRBV13	many	TRBJ1-2	.	15	CASSLAPNRNYGYTF	TGTGCCAGCAGCTTAGCCCCGAATCGGAACTATGGCTACACCTTC